Listed below are T cell receptor beta chains from one sample, sequenced in a study of blood T cells in healthy people across ages. TCRdb recomputed calls from the 5' RACE reads with MiXCR, one row per CDR3 protein. The table shows fewer than 2,000,000 distinct CDR3 sequences, with 35% to 50% occurring only once. The sequencing input was blood. The receptors stem from a human donor in good health. Both conserved end residues are part of each CDR3.

v_gene: TRBV6-1; j_gene: TRBJ1-2; CDR3aa: CASSEARDRLANYGYTF
v_gene: TRBV20-1; j_gene: TRBJ2-7; CDR3aa: CSARASRRQSVGEQYF
v_gene: TRBV5-1; j_gene: TRBJ1-4; CDR3aa: CASRPGASDSPSYDEKLFF
v_gene: TRBV11-2; j_gene: TRBJ2-3; CDR3aa: CASSLPDYRTDTQYF
v_gene: TRBV20-1; j_gene: TRBJ1-1; CDR3aa: CSAREPSLRRKYTEAFF
v_gene: TRBV6-5; j_gene: TRBJ2-7; CDR3aa: CASRQLAGGPYEQYF
v_gene: TRBV10-3; j_gene: TRBJ2-3; CDR3aa: CAISESRVSDTQYF
v_gene: TRBV20-1; j_gene: TRBJ2-3; CDR3aa: CSASSYGTDTDTQYF
v_gene: TRBV7-2; j_gene: TRBJ2-6; CDR3aa: CASSFSTVPGANVLTF
v_gene: TRBV7-2; j_gene: TRBJ1-5; CDR3aa: CASSAWDRGRQPQHF
v_gene: TRBV5-1; j_gene: TRBJ2-1; CDR3aa: CASSLGGQRGSNEQFF
v_gene: TRBV15; j_gene: TRBJ2-6; CDR3aa: CATSRDYSGANVLTF
v_gene: TRBV7-8; j_gene: TRBJ1-2; CDR3aa: CASSFKGPFYGYTF
v_gene: TRBV20-1; j_gene: TRBJ2-7; CDR3aa: CSARGLVSSYEQYF
v_gene: TRBV19; j_gene: TRBJ2-7; CDR3aa: CASSIGGTRTYEQYF
v_gene: TRBV20-1; j_gene: TRBJ2-5; CDR3aa: CSAREPRGPQETQYF
v_gene: TRBV15; j_gene: TRBJ2-1; CDR3aa: CATSVDSSYNEQFF
v_gene: TRBV5-5; j_gene: TRBJ2-3; CDR3aa: CASSPGNYGPGTGRSDTQYF
v_gene: TRBV20-1; j_gene: TRBJ2-7; CDR3aa: CSAMAVSGRVEQYF
v_gene: TRBV7-8; j_gene: TRBJ1-1; CDR3aa: CASSFSYGEAFF